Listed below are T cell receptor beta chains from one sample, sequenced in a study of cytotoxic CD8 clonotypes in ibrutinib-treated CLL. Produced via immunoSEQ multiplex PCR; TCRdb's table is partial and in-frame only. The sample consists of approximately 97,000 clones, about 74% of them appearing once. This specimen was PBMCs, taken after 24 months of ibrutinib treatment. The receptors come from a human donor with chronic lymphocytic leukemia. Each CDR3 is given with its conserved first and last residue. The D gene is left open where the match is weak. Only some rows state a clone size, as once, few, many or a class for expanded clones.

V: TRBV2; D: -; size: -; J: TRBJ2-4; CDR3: CASSTQGDPRIQYF; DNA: TGTGCCAGCAGCACCCAAGGGGACCCCCGCATTCAGTACTTC
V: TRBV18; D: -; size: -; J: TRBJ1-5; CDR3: CASSPLGGSNQPQHF; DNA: TGTGCCAGCTCACCACTTGGGGGAAGCAATCAGCCCCAGCATTTT
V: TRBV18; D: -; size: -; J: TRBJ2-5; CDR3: CASSPPGETQYF; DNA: TGTGCCAGCTCACCACCCGGAGAGACCCAGTACTTC
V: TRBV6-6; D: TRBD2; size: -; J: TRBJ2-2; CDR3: CASSPYGRETGELFF; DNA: TGTGCCAGCAGTCCCTATGGGAGGGAAACCGGGGAGCTGTTTTTT
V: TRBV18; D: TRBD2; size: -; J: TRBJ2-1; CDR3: CASSPLGGGADEQFF; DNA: TGTGCCAGCTCACCACTGGGCGGGGGGGCCGATGAGCAGTTCTTC
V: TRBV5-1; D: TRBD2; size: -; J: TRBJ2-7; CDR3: CATSTSGSYEQYF; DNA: TGCGCCACCTCGACTAGCGGATCCTACGAGCAGTACTTC
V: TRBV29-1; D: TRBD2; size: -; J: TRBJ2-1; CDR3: CSVLMGLAGVNEQFF; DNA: TGCAGCGTACTCATGGGACTAGCGGGAGTCAATGAGCAGTTCTTC
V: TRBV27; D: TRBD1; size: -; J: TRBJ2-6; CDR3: CASTTGGAGANVLTF; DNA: TGTGCCAGCACCACAGGGGGCGCTGGGGCCAACGTCCTGACTTTC
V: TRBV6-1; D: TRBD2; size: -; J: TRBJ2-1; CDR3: CASSERYISGSREQFF; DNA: TGTGCCAGCAGTGAAAGGTATATTAGCGGGAGTAGGGAGCAGTTCTTC
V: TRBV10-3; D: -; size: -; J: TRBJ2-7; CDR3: CAISARAGNSYEQYF; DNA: TGTGCCATCAGTGCAAGGGCGGGCAATTCCTACGAGCAGTACTTC
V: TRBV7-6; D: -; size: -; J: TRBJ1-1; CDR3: CASSFSRASGSEAFF; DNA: TGTGCCAGCAGTTTCAGCAGGGCGAGTGGATCTGAAGCTTTCTTT
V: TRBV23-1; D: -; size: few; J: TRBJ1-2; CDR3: CASSPNPGALYGYTF; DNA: TGCGCCAGCAGCCCAAATCCAGGGGCCCTCTATGGCTACACCTTC
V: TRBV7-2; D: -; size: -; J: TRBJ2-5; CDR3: CASSLGGTQYF; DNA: TGTGCCAGCAGCTTAGGCGGGACCCAGTACTTC
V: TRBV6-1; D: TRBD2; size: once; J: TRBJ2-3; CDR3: CASSEPGLATDTQYF; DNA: TGTGCCAGCAGTGAACCGGGACTAGCGACAGATACGCAGTATTTT
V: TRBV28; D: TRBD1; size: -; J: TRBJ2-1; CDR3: CASSSLQGALREQFF; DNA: TGTGCCAGCAGTTCCCTACAGGGGGCTCTTCGGGAGCAGTTCTTC
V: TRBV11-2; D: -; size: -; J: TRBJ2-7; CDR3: CASSPRIDEQYF; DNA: TGTGCCAGCAGCCCCCGAATTGATGAGCAGTACTTC
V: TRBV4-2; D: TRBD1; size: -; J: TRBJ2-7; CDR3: CASSQTGTGYPYEQYF; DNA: TGTGCCAGCAGCCAGACCGGGACAGGGTACCCCTACGAGCAGTACTTC
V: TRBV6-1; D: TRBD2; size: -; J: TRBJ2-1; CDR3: CASSEPGLAARDEQFF; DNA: TGTGCCAGCAGTGAGCCGGGACTAGCGGCAAGGGATGAGCAGTTCTTC
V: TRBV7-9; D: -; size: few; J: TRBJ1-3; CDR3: CASTPQGSSVATIYF; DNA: TGTGCCAGCACCCCACAGGGTTCGTCCGTAGCCACCATATATTTT
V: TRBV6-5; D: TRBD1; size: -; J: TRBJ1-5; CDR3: CASSYSNRGPQPQHF; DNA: TGTGCCAGCAGTTACTCGAACAGGGGGCCTCAGCCCCAGCATTTT
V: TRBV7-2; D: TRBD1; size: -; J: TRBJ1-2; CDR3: CASSRVGQGNYGYTF; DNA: TGTGCCAGCAGCAGAGTGGGACAGGGGAACTATGGCTACACCTTC
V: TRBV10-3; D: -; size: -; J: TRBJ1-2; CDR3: CATRGNGYTF; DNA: TGTGCCACCCGAGGGAATGGCTACACCTTC
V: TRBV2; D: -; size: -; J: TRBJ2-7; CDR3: CASSLGTGTPSYEQYF; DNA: TGTGCCAGCAGTCTTGGGACTGGGACACCTTCCTACGAGCAGTACTTC
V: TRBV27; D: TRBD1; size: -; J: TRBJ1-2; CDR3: CASSPMTGDYGYTF; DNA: TGTGCCAGCAGTCCGATGACAGGGGACTATGGCTACACCTTC
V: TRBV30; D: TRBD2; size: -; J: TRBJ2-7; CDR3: CAWTWGTSPFYEQYF; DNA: TGTGCCTGGACCTGGGGGACTAGTCCTTTCTACGAGCAGTACTTC
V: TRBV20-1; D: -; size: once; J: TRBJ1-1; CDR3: CSARGLEAFF; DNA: TGCAGTGCTAGAGGGCTTGAAGCTTTCTTT
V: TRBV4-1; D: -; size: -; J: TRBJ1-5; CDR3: CASSHGTLNQPQHF; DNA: TGCGCCAGCAGCCATGGGACACTAAATCAGCCCCAGCATTTT
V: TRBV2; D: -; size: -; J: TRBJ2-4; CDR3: CASSEVTDFSAKNIQYF; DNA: TGTGCCAGCAGTGAGGTGACAGACTTCTCAGCCAAAAACATTCAGTACTTC
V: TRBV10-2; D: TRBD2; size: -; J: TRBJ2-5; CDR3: CASSEPLSLAGVQETQYF; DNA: TGCGCCAGCAGTGAGCCCCTCTCGCTAGCGGGAGTCCAAGAGACCCAGTACTTC
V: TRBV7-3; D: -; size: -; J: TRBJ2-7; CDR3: CASSLFIGGMSYEQYF; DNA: TGTGCCAGCAGTTTATTCATCGGGGGCATGTCCTACGAGCAGTACTTC
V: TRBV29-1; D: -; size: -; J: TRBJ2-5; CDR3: CSVDAPVEKTQYF; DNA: TGCAGCGTTGATGCCCCGGTTGAGAAGACCCAGTACTTC
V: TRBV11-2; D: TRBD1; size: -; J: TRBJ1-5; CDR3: CASSLAGRGNQPQHF; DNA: TGTGCCAGCAGCTTAGCCGGCAGGGGGAATCAGCCCCAGCATTTT
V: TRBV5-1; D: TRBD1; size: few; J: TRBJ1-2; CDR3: CASSSITGDYGYTF; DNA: TGCGCCAGCAGCTCGATCACAGGGGACTATGGCTACACCTTC
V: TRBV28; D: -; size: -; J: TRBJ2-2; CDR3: CASYGRSLTGSGELFF; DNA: TGTGCCTCGTATGGGCGGTCCTTAACTGGGTCCGGGGAGCTGTTTTTT
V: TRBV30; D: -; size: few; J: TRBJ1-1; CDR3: CALMSNYEAFF; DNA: TGTGCCTTGATGAGTAACTATGAAGCTTTCTTT
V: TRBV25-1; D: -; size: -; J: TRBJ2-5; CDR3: CASSEGRAGYGETQYF; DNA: TGTGCCAGCAGTGAGGGTCGAGCAGGGTATGGAGAGACCCAGTACTTC
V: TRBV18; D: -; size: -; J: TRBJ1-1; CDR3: CASRLQGNTEAFF; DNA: TGTGCCAGCAGGCTACAGGGGAACACTGAAGCTTTCTTT
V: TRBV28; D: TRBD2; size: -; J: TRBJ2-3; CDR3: CASSNQFSGRTDTQYF; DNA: TGTGCCAGCAGTAACCAGTTTAGCGGGAGGACAGATACGCAGTATTTT
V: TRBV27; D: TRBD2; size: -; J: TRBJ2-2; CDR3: CASSFTSGITGELFF; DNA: TGTGCCAGCAGTTTTACTAGCGGGATCACCGGGGAGCTGTTTTTT
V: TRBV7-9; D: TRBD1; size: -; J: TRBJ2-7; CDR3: CASSKTGTGDYEQYF; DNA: TGTGCCAGCAGCAAAACCGGGACAGGTGACTACGAGCAGTACTTC
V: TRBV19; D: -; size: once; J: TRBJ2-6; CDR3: CASSMFFGVGANVLTF; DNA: TGTGCCAGTAGTATGTTTTTCGGGGTCGGGGCCAACGTCCTGACTTTC
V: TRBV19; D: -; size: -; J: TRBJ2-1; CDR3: CASLLQGAREARYNEQFF; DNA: TGTGCCAGCTTACTCCAGGGGGCGCGGGAGGCCCGCTACAATGAGCAGTTCTTC
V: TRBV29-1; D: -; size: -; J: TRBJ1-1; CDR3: CSVPDGIEAFF; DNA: TGCAGCGTTCCGGACGGAATTGAAGCTTTCTTT
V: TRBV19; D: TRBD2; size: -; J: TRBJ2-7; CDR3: CASSILAGAGGQYF; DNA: TGTGCCAGTAGTATCCTAGCGGGAGCCGGCGGGCAGTACTTC
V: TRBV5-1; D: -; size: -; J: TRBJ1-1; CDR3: CASSLASTDTEAFF; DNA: TGCGCCAGCAGCTTGGCGTCAACAGACACTGAAGCTTTCTTT
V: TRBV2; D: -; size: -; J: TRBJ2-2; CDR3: CASSDSLRDWANTGELFF; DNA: TGTGCCAGCAGTGATAGCCTCCGGGACTGGGCGAACACCGGGGAGCTGTTTTTT
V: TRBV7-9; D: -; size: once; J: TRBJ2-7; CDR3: CASSFDLREITYEQYF; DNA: TGTGCCAGCAGCTTCGATCTCCGGGAGATAACCTACGAGCAGTACTTC
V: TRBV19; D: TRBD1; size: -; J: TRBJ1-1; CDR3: CASRQGAHTEAFF; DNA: TGTGCCAGTAGACAGGGGGCTCACACTGAAGCTTTCTTT
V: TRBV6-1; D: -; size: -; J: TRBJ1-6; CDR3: CASSENRKAYNSPLHF; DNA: TGTGCCAGCAGTGAAAACAGGAAGGCGTATAATTCACCCCTCCACTTT
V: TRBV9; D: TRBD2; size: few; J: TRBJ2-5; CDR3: CASSPARTSGRQETQYF; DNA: TGTGCCAGCAGCCCTGCCCGGACTAGCGGGAGACAAGAGACCCAGTACTTC
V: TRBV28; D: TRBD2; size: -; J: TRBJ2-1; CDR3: CASSLEAGGEQFF; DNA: TGTGCCAGCAGTTTAGAAGCGGGGGGTGAGCAGTTCTTC
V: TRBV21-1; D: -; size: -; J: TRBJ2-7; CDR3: CASSKVWGQPTHEQYF; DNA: TGTGCCAGCAGCAAAGTATGGGGCCAGCCCACGCACGAGCAGTACTTC
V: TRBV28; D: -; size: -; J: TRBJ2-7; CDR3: CASSGTVPPYEQYF; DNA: TGTGCCAGCAGTGGGACCGTCCCCCCCTACGAGCAGTACTTC
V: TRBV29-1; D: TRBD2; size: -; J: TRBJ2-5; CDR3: CSVPLGASGSGETQYF; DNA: TGCAGCGTCCCCCTCGGGGCTAGCGGTTCGGGAGAGACCCAGTACTTC
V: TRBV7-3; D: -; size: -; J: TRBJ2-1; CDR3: CASSLLPPAEQFF; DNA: TGTGCCAGCAGCTTACTTCCTCCAGCTGAGCAGTTCTTC
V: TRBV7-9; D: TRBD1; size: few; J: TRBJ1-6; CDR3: CASSSQGDNSPLHF; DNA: TGTGCCAGCAGCTCCCAGGGGGATAATTCACCCCTCCACTTT
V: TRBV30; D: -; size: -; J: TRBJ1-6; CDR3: CAWSVSGSSYNSPLHF; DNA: TGTGCCTGGAGTGTATCGGGGAGCTCCTATAATTCACCCCTCCACTTT
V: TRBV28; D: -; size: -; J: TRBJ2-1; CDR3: CASGNSYNEQFF; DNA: TGTGCCAGCGGAAACTCCTACAATGAGCAGTTCTTC